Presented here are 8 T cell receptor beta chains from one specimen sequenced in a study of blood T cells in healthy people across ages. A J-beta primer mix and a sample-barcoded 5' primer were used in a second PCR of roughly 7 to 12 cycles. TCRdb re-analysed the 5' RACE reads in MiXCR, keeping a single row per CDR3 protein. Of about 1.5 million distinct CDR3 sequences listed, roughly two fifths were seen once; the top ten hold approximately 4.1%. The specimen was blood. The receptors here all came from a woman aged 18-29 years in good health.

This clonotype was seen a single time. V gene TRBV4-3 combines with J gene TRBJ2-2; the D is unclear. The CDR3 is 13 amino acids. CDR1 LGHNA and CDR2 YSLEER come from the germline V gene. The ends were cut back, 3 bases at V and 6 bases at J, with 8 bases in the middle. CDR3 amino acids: CASSHRAAGELFF. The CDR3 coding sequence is TGCGCCAGCAGCCACCGGGCGGCCGGGGAGCTGTTTTTT.

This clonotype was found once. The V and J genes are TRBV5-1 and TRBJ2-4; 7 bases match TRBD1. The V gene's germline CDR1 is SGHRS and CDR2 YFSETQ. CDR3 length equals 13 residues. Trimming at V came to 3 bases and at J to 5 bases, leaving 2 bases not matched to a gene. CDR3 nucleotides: TGCGCCAGCAGCTCCGACAGGGAAAACATTCAGTACTTC. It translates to CASSSDRENIQYF.

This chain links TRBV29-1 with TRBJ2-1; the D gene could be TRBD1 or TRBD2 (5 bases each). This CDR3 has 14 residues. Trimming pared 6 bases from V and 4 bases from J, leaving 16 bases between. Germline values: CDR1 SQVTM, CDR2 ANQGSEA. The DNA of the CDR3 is TGCAGCGTCCGGGGCCAGACAACGTACAATGAGCAGTTCTTC. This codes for CSVRGQTTYNEQFF.

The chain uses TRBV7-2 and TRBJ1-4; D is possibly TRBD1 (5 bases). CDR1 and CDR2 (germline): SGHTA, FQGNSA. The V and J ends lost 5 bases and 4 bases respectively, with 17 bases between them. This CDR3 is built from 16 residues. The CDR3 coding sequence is TGTGCCAGCAGCCCAACTAAGACAGTTTTTAATGAAAAACTGTTTTTT. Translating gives CASSPTKTVFNEKLFF.

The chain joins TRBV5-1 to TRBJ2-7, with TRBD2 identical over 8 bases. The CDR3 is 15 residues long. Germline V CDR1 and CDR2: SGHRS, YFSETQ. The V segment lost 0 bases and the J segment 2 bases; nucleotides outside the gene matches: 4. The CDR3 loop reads CASSLEGTRPYEQYF. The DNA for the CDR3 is TGCGCCAGCAGCTTGGAAGGGACTAGGCCCTACGAGCAGTACTTC. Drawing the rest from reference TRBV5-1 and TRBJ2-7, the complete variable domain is KAGVTQTPRYLIKTRGQQVTLSCSPISGHRSVSWYQQTPGQGLQFLFEYFSETQRNKGNFPGRFSGRQFSNSRSEMNVSTLELGDSALYLCASSLEGTRPYEQYFGPGTRLTVT.

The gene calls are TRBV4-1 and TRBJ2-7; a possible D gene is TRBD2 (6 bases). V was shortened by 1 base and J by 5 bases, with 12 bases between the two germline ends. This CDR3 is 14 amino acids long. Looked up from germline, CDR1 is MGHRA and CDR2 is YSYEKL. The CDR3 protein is CASSQGHSGHEQYF. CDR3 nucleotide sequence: TGCGCCAGCAGCCAAGGCCATAGCGGCCACGAGCAGTACTTC.

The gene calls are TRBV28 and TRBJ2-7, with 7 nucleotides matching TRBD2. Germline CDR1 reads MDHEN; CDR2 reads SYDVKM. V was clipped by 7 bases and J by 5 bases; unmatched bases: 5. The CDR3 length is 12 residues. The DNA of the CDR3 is TGTGCCAGCACGCCGGGGGGTAACGAGCAGTACTTC. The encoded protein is CASTPGGNEQYF.

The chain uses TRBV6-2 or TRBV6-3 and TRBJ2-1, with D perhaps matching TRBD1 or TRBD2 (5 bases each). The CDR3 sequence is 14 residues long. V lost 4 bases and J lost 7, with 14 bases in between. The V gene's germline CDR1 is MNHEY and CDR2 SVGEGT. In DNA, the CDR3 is TGTGCCAGCAGTTTGCCCGGGACGAGGAATGAGCAGTTCTTC. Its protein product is CASSLPGTRNEQFF.